This TCR beta chain was profiled in a study of CD8+ T cells in alopecia areata. Study-wide background: Those treated were given oral tofacitinib at 5 to 10 mg twice daily. Study observations and caveats: Tofacitinib yielded significantly lower scalp clonality and fewer expanded CD8+ clones among the top 100.

V shed 1 base and J shed 6 bases, with 12 bases lying between them. This CDR3 region has 14 residues. Germline CDR1 reads SGHTA; CDR2 reads FQGNSA. Concerning this clone: The antigen remains unidentified.

cDNA prepared by RNA extraction and subsequent reverse transcription served as the template for sequencing. The data were produced by immunoSEQ multiplex PCR, yet TCRdb's version contains in-frame clones alone and is incomplete. The sample lists 190,000 or so clones, roughly 60% occurring once. Stated treatment: oral pan-JAK inhibitor, 5-10 mg twice daily. The sample consisted of CD4+ T cells sorted from blood, taken at week 24, from a patient treated with tofacitinib. This chain uses TRBV7-2 with TRBJ1-2; D is unclear. The sequence derives from a human donor with alopecia areata. CDR3 residues: CASSLGAGLNGYTF. Written as DNA, the CDR3 is TGTGCCAGCAGCTTAGGCGCGGGGTTGAATGGCTACACCTTC. Filled out from reference TRBV7-2 and TRBJ1-2, the complete variable domain reads GAGVSQSPSNKVTEKGKDVELRCDPISGHTALYWYRQSLGQGLEFLIYFQGNSAPDKSGLPSDRFSAERTGGSVSTLTIQRTQQEDSAVYLCASSLGAGLNGYTFGSGTRLTVV.